This T cell receptor beta chain was captured by sequencing in a study of blood T cell repertoires in COVID-19. Study details: T cells, B-cell-depleted T cells, or PBMCs supplied cDNA or gDNA.

Seattle cases were enrolled at active infection and followed longitudinally. This CDR3 spans 15 amino acids. V was shortened by 1 base and J by 4 bases, with 11 bases between the two germline ends. CDR1 and CDR2 (germline): SGHDN, FVKESK. This table comes from immunoSEQ multiplex PCR, and its TCRdb copy is limited to in-frame clones, with some not included. The sample consists of under 550,000 clones, approximately 90% of them appearing once. This sequence was found in a man between 18 and 29 years old with COVID-19, enrolled during active disease. The chain employs TRBV14 and TRBJ1-3; D call uncertain. Sequenced: peripheral blood. The CDR3 nucleotides read TGTGCCAGCAGCCAAGTTTGGTCCGGGGGAAACACCATATATTTT. This gives the protein CASSQVWSGGNTIYF.